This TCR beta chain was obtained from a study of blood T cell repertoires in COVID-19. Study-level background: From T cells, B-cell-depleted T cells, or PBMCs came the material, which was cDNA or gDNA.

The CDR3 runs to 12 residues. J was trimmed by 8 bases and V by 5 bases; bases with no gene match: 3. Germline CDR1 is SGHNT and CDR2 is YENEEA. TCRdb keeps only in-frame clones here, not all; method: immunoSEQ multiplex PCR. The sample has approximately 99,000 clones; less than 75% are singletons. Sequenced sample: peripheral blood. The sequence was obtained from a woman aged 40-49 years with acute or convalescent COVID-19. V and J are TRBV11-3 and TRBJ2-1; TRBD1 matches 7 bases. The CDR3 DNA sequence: TGTGCCAGCAGCGATCAGGGGGATGAGCAGTTCTTC. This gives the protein CASSDQGDEQFF.